The 7 T cell receptor beta chains presented below share a single source sample, sequenced in a study of T-cell reconstitution after alpha-beta-depleted transplantation in children. Unique molecular identifiers tagged the TCRbeta library. TCRdb re-derived calls from the PCR reads in MiXCR, one entry per CDR3 protein. The data show about 360,000 distinct CDR3 sequences, more than 10% seen once. Sequenced material: PBMCs, taken from the stem cell graft. The source of these receptors is a human donor who donated a stem cell graft to a child with Fanconi anemia.

V gene TRBV11-2 combines with J gene TRBJ2-6; TRBD1 aligns across 8 bases. The CDR3 consists of 18 residues. The V gene end was trimmed by 3 bases and the J gene end by 0 bases; junction bases not matched to a gene: 7. CDR1 and CDR2 from the germline V gene are SGHAT and FQNNGV. In DNA, the CDR3 is TGTGCCAGCAGCTTGGACAGGGCGCGCCTCTCTGGGGCCAACGTCCTGACTTTC. It codes for CASSLDRARLSGANVLTF.

V and J are TRBV6-5 and TRBJ2-3, with 10 bases fitting TRBD2. The CDR3 loop spans 16 amino acids. Germline CDR1 is MNHEY and CDR2 is SVGAGI. The trim removed 2 bases at V and 1 base at J, leaving 3 bases unmatched. CDR3 coding DNA: TGTGCCAGCAGTTACAATCTAGCGGGGGGCACAGATACGCAGTATTTT. Translation: CASSYNLAGGTDTQYF.

This clonotype was seen a few times. The CDR3 DNA reads as TGCGCCAGCAGCTCCTGGGGGGCGGTCACAGATACGCAGTATTTT. Translated: CASSSWGAVTDTQYF. V gene TRBV5-1 combines with J gene TRBJ2-3; D possibly matches TRBD1 or TRBD2 (6 bases each). The V end was cut by 3 bases, the J end by 2 bases, with 13 bases between. Germline-derived CDR1 and CDR2 are SGHRS and YFSETQ. This CDR3 spans 15 amino acids.

This clonotype has ten or more counts. This chain connects TRBV7-2 to TRBJ1-1; a possible D gene is TRBD1 (5 bases). From germline, CDR1 is SGHTA and CDR2 FQGNSA. Trimming removed 7 bases from V and 4 bases from J, with 16 bases in between. CDR3 size: 14 residues. The chain's CDR3 is CASTPVMRGTEAFF. The CDR3 bases are TGTGCCAGCACCCCTGTTATGAGGGGCACTGAAGCTTTCTTT.

This clonotype came up many times. This rearrangement joins TRBV18 to TRBJ2-2; no firm D call. This CDR3 spans 13 amino acids. V was clipped by 3 bases and J by 4 bases, with 6 bases between them. Germline V gene data show CDR1 as KGHSH and CDR2 as LQKENI. The DNA for the CDR3 is TGTGCCAGCTCACCCGGACCCACCGGGGAGCTGTTTTTT. This sequence encodes CASSPGPTGELFF. The whole variable domain, remainder taken from reference TRBV18 and TRBJ2-2, is NAGVMQNPRHLVRRRGQEARLRCSPMKGHSHVYWYRQLPEEGLKFMVYLQKENIIDESGMPKERFSAEFPKEGPSILRIQQVVRGDSAAYFCASSPGPTGELFFGEGSRLTVL.

This clonotype was seen at least ten times. The chain employs TRBV29-1 and TRBJ1-5, with 9 bases fitting TRBD1. Germline V gives CDR1 SQVTM, CDR2 ANQGSEA. This CDR3 has 14 amino acids. Losses at the gene ends were 4 bases for V and 1 base for J; bases not matched to a gene: 2. The CDR3 here is CSVVDRGSNQPQHF. CDR3 nucleotides: TGCAGCGTTGTAGACAGGGGGAGCAATCAGCCCCAGCATTTT.

The gene calls are TRBV20-1 and TRBJ1-1; D possibly corresponds to TRBD1 (5 bases). This CDR3 contains 12 residues. Trimming shortened V by 6 bases and J by 3 bases, and 11 bases separated the two germline ends. Germline-derived CDR1 and CDR2 are DFQATT and SNEGSKA (reference sequence). The CDR3 DNA reads TGCAGTGCCCGAGACAGATACACTGAAGCTTTCTTT. This sequence encodes CSARDRYTEAFF.